This T cell receptor beta chain was identified in a study of shared clonotypes between healthy human individuals (dated by TCRdb to about 2020). In terms of the full investigation: The cohort included a few men and a couple of women between 18 and 49 years of age. To estimate repertoire size and how much clonotype sharing occurs between individuals, the study deeply sequenced the blood TCR repertoires of five healthy adults. For each donor, CD4 naive and CD4 memory were each given three plates, CD8 naive was given two plates, and CD8 memory was given one plate. Per donor, leukapheresis produced somewhere between about 0.8 and 9 billion PBMCs. Different laboratories and diverse techniques were used to prepare libraries and sequence TCR repertoires, to increase sequencing depth and limit assay-specific biases.

Using the deep immunoSEQ assay, multiplex PCR amplified TCR CDR3 regions from genomic DNA. Extracted genomic DNA from each cell subset was distributed evenly across all wells of several immunoSEQ 96-well plates, and each plate was treated as a replicate. Each replicate PCR for sorted subsets received approximately 220 ng genomic DNA, equal to about 30,000 T cell genomes. Purified libraries were quantified with a Qubit 3.0 fluorometer, sized on a Bioanalyzer 2100, and re-quantified with the KAPA Library Quantification kit. Each immunoSEQ 96-well plate was sequenced on its own single-read 150-cycle Illumina NextSeq 550 flow cell. As for the original processing: Because the immunoSEQ output held only junctional sequences and lacked quality scores, the filtering could not match the filtering applied to full-length reads. To assign V/J genes and CDR3, sequences were annotated against IMGT germline references using PyIR, a Python wrapper for IgBLAST v1.9. Reads were filtered out if the reads had weak V/J assignments (E-value above 1e-6), no CDR3, stop codons, out-of-frame junctions, or ambiguous translated residues. V3J clonotypes were defined as sequences sharing the same inferred V gene, J gene, and CDR3 amino acid sequence. The percentage overlap between two repertoires was calculated by dividing the number of shared unique clonotypes by the size of the smaller repertoire. Repertoire richness was assessed with RTK rarefaction, the Chao1 estimator, and Recon v2.1 estimates of unobserved clonotypes. For all TCRbeta clonotypes obtained by the gDNA method from a few donors, generation probabilities were computed with OLGA. The immuneACCESS repertoire file appears here via TCRdb, limited to in-frame rearrangements. These files lack a portion of the clones; in checked studies, under half of the deficit traces to unresolved V genes, and the cause of the others is not known. From that table come the V and J calls and clone size; the DNA was used to work out D and trimming. This sample holds more than 550,000 clones; about 90% were observed only once. Of the sample, more than 20% falls within the top ten clones.

CD8 naive samples were CD45RO-negative cells positively selected for CCR7, giving a CD45RA+CCR7+ population that excluded TemRA cells. Healthy HIV-negative adults with no recently reported acute infections or vaccinations were included as donors. All donors were Caucasian adults living in Nashville, Tennessee, USA. Blood was obtained by leukapheresis, after which PBMCs were separated by Ficoll-Histopaque density gradient centrifugation and cryopreserved in liquid nitrogen vapor phase. Analytical flow cytometry was used to check the purity and quantity of each magnetically sorted T cell population. From each sorted fraction, genomic DNA was isolated and quantified by UV absorbance on a Nanodrop 2000c. What the study reported, not specific to this receptor: When a few donors were compared, the shared fraction of clonotypes was about 5% for naive CD4, around 3.5% for naive CD8, roughly 2.5% for memory CD4, and less than 0.45% for memory CD8. Sampling was limited to blood, and TCR repertoires in tissue likely differ from TCR repertoires in blood. Compared with non-shared clonotypes, clonotypes shared by all four sorted-subset donors had higher generation probabilities. Pairwise subsampling led to the expectation that sequencing depth would affect the degree of clonotype sharing among donors. The small number of donors limited the genetic and exposure-history diversity represented. Larger estimated clonotype richness was generally found for naive subsets than for memory subsets. Incomplete sequencing was indicated by rarefaction of sorted-subset datasets, despite the large sequencing depth.

The CDR3 starts with the cysteine, ends with the phenylalanine, and has 15 residues. This entry keeps only the CDR3 DNA: 45 bases, framed from base 1. CDR1 and CDR2 are read off the germline V gene as SGHVS and FNYEAQ. At the junction V is shortened by 2 bases and J by 5 bases, with 15 bases in between. With respect to this clone: Its antigen is not yet known. One base away there is no much larger clone; base qualities are not given.

The rearranged segments are TRBV7-6 and TRBJ1-1; TRBD1 is perhaps the D gene, given 5 matching bases. Sequencing used naive CD8+ T cells sorted from blood. Per the publication, the cell subset or site label means: CD45RA+CCR7+. The TCR sequence derives from a man in his thirties or forties in good health. The CDR3 sequence is CASSLYGGGRTEAFF. The bases read TGTGCCAGCAGCTTATACGGGGGGGGAAGAACTGAAGCTTTCTTT.